The T cell receptor beta chain described here comes from a study of cytotoxic CD8 clonotypes in ibrutinib-treated CLL. Study-level points and caveats: Samples were collected at differing times from sustained-remission and progressing patients. Researchers report that baseline clonality outpaced age-matched healthy donors and tracked circulating CD8+ T-cell counts. Clonality increased at ibrutinib response, then returned toward baseline at progression.

This clone occurred a few times. Its antigen remains unidentified. Assay used: immunoSEQ multiplex PCR; TCRdb lists only in-frame clones, some missing. The sample contains 200,000 to 250,000 clones, 70% of which appear only once. Trimming left V 7 bases short and J 0 bases short, with 13 bases between. Germline V gene data show CDR1 as MNHEY and CDR2 as SVGAGI. This CDR3 has 14 residues. This receptor was obtained from a human donor with chronic lymphocytic leukemia. Sample: PBMCs, taken after 12 months of ibrutinib treatment. The chain uses TRBV6-5 and TRBJ2-7, with D perhaps being TRBD1 or TRBD2 (5 bases each). The CDR3 bases are TGTGCCAGCACTCGGGGCCCCCTCTCCTACGAGCAGTACTTC. Translated: CASTRGPLSYEQYF.